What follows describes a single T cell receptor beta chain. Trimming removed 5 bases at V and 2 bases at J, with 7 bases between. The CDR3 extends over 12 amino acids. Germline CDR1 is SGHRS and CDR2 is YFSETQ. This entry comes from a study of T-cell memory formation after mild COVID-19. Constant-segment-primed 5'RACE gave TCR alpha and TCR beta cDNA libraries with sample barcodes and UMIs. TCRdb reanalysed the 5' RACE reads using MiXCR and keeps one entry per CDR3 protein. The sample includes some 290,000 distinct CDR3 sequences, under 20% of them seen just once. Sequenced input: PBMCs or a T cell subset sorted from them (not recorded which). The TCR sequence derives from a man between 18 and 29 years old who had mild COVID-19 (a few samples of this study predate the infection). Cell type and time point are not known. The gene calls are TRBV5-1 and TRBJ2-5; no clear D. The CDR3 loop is CASSHGQETQYF. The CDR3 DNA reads TGCGCCAGCAGTCACGGACAAGAGACCCAGTACTTC.